This T cell receptor (beta chain) was captured by sequencing in a study of shared clonotypes between healthy human individuals. The study, taken as a whole, reports: Rarefaction curves obtained for sorted subsets showed sequencing incomplete despite large depth.

Once extracted for a subset, genomic DNA was divided evenly among several immunoSEQ plates. The assay was immunoSEQ multiplex PCR, and TCRdb's table has in-frame clones only and misses some. The sample holds roughly 500,000 clones, roughly 95% seen once. With 2 bases removed from V and 11 bases from J, the gap between germline ends came to 16 bases. Germline lookup yields CDR1 SGHNT and CDR2 YYREEE (reference sequence). The CDR3 spans 13 residues. On this clone itself: The antigen is unknown.

The donors were all Caucasian adults (living in Nashville, Tennessee). A split of CD4+ cells into CD45RA+ naive and CD45RA-negative memory subsets was performed. Sequenced input: naive CD4+ T cells sorted from blood. Stated subset: CD45RA+ positively selected. The V call is TRBV5-4, the J call TRBJ1-1; the D is unclear. This sequence was found in a woman in her 30s in good health. The CDR3 sequence: CASSLGGQAGAFF. The CDR3 DNA is TGTGCCAGCAGCTTAGGAGGGCAAGCAGGCGCTTTCTTT.